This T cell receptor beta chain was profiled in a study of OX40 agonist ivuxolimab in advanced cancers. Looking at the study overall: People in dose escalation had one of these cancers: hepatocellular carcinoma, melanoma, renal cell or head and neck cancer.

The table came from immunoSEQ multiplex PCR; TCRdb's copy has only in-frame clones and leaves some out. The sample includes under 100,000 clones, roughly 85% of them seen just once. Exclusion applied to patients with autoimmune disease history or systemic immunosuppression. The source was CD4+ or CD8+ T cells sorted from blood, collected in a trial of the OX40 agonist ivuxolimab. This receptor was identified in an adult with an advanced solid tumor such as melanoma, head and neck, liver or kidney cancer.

This chain's CDR3 is CASSAGGKETQYF. DNA for the CDR3: TGTGCCAGCAGTGCGGGGGGGAAGGAGACCCAGTACTTC. The V and J genes are TRBV25-1 and TRBJ2-5; 8 nucleotides line up with TRBD2. CDR1 is MGHDK and CDR2 is SYGVNS in the germline V gene. The CDR3 covers 13 residues. J gave up 5 bases and V 4 bases, and 3 bases lay outside the gene matches.